The clone carrying this T cell receptor beta chain was recorded a few times. V shed 5 bases, J shed 0 bases, and the junction held 7 bases outside the gene matches. The length of the CDR3 is 16 residues. This sample is part of a study of identical twins. With no exceptions, donors were healthy Caucasians. TCRdb processed the 5' RACE reads anew with MiXCR; each CDR3 protein has one entry. Altogether 1.5 million to 2 million distinct CDR3 sequences are present, roughly a third being singletons, with the ten largest covering more than 0.25%. The chain has TRBV12-3 or TRBV12-4 and TRBJ2-1, with 7 positions matching TRBD1. Sequenced sample: cord blood. The receptor was isolated from a newborn girl in good health. CDR3 in amino acids: CASSHQGVSSYNEQFF. The CDR3 region has the DNA TGTGCCAGCAGTCATCAGGGGGTAAGCTCCTACAATGAGCAGTTCTTC.